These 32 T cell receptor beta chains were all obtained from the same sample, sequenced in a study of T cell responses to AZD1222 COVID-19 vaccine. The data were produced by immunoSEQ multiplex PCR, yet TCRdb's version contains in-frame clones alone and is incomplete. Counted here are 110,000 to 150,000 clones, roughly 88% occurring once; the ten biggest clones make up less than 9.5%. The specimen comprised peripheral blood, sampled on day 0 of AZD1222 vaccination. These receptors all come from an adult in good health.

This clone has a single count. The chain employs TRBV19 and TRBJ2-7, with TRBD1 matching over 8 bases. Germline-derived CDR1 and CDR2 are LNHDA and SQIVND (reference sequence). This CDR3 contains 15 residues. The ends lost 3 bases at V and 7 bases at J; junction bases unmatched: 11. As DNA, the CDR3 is TGTGCCAGTAGTATTGGGGACAGGCGTCTAGGGGAGCAGTACTTC. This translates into CASSIGDRRLGEQYF.

CDR3 sequence: CASSKGSVRDRGFEEQFF. In nucleotides, the CDR3 is TGTGCCAGCAGCAAAGGCTCCGTAAGGGACAGGGGATTCGAGGAGCAGTTCTTC. This sequence joins TRBV21-1 and TRBJ2-1; the table names TRBD1, a call not compared with the DNA. TRBV21-1 is marked as a pseudogene. The CDR3 runs to 18 residues.

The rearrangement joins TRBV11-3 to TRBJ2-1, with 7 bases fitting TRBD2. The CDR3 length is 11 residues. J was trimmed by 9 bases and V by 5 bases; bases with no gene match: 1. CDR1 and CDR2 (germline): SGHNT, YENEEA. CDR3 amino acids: CASSGGGEQFF. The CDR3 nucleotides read TGTGCCAGCAGCGGGGGGGGTGAGCAGTTCTTC.

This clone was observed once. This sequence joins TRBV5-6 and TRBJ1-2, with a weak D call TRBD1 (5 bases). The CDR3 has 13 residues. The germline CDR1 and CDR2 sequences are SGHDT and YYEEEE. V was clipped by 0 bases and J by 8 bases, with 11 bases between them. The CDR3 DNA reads TGTGCCAGCAGCTTGGAGTCAGGGCCAGGCTACACCTTC. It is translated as CASSLESGPGYTF.

DNA of the CDR3: TGTGCCAGCAGCCAAGTATCGGGGGACAATGAGCAGTTCTTC. Translated: CASSQVSGDNEQFF. This sequence joins TRBV3-1 (or the pseudogene TRBV3-2) and TRBJ2-1; D possibly corresponds to TRBD2 (6 bases). The CDR3 is 14 residues long. The V end lost 1 base, the J end lost 5 bases, and 9 bases lay between the germline ends. Germline V lookup: CDR1 LGHDT, CDR2 YNNKEL (reference sequence).

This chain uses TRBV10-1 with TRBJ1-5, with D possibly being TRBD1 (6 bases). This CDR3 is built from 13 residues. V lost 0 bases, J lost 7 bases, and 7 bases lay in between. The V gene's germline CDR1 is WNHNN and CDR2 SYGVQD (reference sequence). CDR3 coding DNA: TGCGCCAGCAGTGAGTCGCAGGGGCAGCCCCAGCATTTT. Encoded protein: CASSESQGQPQHF.

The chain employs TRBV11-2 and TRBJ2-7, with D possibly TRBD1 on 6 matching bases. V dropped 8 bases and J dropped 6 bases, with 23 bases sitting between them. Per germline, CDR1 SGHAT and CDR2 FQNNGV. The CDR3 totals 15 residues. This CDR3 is CASQNLGGMKGEQYF. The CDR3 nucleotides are TGTGCCAGCCAAAACTTAGGGGGTATGAAGGGCGAGCAGTACTTC.

DNA of the CDR3: TGCGCCAGCAGCCAAGTGGGGACAGGGAACACTGAAGCTTTCTTT. It codes for CASSQVGTGNTEAFF. V is TRBV4-1 and J is TRBJ1-1; the match to TRBD1 covers 8 bases. The J segment lost 1 base and the V segment lost 1 base, leaving 2 bases of the junction unmatched. The germline gives CDR1 MGHRA, CDR2 YSYEKL. The CDR3 covers 15 residues.

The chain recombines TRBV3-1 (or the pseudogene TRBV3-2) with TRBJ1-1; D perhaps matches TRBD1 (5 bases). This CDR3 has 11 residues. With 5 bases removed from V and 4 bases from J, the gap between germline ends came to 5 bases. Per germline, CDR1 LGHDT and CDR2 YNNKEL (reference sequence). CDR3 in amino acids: CASSGATEAFF. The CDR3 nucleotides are TGTGCCAGCAGCGGGGCCACTGAAGCTTTCTTT.

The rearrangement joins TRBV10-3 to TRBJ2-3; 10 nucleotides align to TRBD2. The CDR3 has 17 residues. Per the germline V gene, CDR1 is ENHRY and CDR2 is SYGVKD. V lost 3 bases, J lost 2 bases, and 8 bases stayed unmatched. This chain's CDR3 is CAISEVRLAGATDTQYF. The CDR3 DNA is TGTGCCATCAGTGAAGTAAGGCTAGCGGGGGCCACAGATACGCAGTATTTT.

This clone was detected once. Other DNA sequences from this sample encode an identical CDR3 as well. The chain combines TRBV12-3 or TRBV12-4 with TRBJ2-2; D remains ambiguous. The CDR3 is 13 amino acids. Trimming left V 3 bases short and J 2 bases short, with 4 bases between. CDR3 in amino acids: CASSFGNTGELFF. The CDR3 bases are TGTGCCAGCAGTTTTGGAAACACCGGGGAGCTGTTTTTT.

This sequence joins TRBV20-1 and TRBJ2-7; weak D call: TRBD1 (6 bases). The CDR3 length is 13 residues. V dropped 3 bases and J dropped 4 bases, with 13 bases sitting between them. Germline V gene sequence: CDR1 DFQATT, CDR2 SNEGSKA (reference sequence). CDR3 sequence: CSASQQGGYEQYF. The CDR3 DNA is TGCAGTGCTAGTCAACAGGGTGGTTACGAGCAGTACTTC.

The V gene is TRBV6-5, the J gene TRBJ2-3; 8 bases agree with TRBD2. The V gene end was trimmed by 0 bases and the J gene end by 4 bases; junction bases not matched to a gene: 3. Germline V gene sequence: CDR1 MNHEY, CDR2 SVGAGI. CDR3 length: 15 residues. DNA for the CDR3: TGTGCCAGCAGTTACTCCGGGGGGGCGCCAGATACGCAGTATTTT. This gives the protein CASSYSGGAPDTQYF.

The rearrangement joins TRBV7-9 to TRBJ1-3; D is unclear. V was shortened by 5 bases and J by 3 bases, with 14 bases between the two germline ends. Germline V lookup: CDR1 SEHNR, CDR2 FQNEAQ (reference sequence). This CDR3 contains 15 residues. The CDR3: CASSPVQLFGNTIYF. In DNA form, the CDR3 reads TGTGCCAGCAGCCCCGTACAGTTATTTGGAAACACCATATATTTT.

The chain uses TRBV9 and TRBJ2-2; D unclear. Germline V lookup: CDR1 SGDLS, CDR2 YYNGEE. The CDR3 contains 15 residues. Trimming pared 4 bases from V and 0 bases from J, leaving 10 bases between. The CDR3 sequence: CASSRTNANTGELFF. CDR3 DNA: TGTGCCAGCAGCCGGACGAACGCGAACACCGGGGAGCTGTTTTTT.

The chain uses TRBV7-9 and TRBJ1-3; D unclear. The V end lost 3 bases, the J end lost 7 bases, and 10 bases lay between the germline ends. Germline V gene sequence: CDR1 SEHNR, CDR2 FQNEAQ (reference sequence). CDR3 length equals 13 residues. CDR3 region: CASSFGNPNTIYF. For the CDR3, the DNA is TGTGCCAGCAGCTTCGGAAATCCGAACACCATATATTTT.

The CDR3 reads CASSDEDSHNQPQHF. The CDR3, as DNA: TGTGCCAGCAGTGACGAGGACAGCCACAATCAGCCCCAGCATTTT. This chain connects TRBV6-1 to TRBJ1-5; a possible D gene is TRBD1 (6 bases). The germline V gene encodes CDR1 MNHNS and CDR2 SASEGT. The CDR3 is 15 amino acids. The V end was cut by 3 bases, the J end by 3 bases, with 12 bases between.

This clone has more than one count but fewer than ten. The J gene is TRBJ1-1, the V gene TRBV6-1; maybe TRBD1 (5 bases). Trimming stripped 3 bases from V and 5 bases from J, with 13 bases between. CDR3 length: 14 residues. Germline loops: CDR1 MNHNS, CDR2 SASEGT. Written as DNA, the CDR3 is TGTGCCAGCAGTGATTGGGCAGGGACGACTGAAGCTTTCTTT. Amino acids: CASSDWAGTTEAFF.

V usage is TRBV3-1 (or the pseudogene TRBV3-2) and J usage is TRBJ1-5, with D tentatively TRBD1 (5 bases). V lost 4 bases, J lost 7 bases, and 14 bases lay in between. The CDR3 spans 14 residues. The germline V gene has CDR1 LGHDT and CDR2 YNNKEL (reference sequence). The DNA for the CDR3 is TGTGCCAGCAGCCTGACCCGGCGGGGCCAGCCCCAGCATTTT. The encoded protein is CASSLTRRGQPQHF.

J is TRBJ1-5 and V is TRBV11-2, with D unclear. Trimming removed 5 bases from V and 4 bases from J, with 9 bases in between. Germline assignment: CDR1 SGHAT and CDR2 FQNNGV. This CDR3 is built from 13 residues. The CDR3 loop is CASSPLENQPQHF. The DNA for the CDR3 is TGTGCCAGCAGCCCCCTCGAGAATCAGCCCCAGCATTTT.

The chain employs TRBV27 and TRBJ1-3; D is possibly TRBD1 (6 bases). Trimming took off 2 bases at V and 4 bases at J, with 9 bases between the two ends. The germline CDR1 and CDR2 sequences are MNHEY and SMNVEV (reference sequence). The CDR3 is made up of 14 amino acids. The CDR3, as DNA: TGTGCCAGCAGTTTAGACGGGGGCGGAAACACCATATATTTT. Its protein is CASSLDGGGNTIYF.

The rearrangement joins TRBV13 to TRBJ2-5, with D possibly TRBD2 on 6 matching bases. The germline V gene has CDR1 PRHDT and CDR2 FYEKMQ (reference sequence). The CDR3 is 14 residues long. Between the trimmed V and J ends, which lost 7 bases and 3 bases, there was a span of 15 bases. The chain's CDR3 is CASKVAGRKETQYF. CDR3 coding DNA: TGTGCCAGCAAGGTTGCGGGGAGGAAAGAGACCCAGTACTTC.

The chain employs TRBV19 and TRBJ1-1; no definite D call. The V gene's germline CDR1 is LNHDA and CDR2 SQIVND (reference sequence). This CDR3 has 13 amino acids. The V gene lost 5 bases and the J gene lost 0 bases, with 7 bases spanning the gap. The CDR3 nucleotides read TGTGCCAGTAGTTTGAAGATGAACACTGAAGCTTTCTTT. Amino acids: CASSLKMNTEAFF.

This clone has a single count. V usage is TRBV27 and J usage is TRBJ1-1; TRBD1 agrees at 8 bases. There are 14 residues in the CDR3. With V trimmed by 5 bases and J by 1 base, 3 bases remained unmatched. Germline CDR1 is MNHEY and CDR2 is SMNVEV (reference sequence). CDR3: CASSPTGGNTEAFF. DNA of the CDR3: TGTGCCAGCAGTCCTACAGGGGGGAACACTGAAGCTTTCTTT.

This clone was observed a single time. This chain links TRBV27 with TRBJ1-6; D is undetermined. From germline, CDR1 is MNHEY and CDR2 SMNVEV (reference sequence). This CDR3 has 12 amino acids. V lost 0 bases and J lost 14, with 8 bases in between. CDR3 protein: CASSLSGASLHF. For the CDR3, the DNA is TGTGCCAGCAGTTTATCCGGAGCGTCCCTCCACTTT.

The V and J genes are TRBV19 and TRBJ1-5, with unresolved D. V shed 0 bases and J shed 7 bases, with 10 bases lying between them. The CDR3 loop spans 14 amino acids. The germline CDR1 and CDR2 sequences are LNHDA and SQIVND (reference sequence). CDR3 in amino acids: CASSIDLTRQPQHF. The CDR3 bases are TGTGCCAGTAGTATAGATCTGACACGGCAGCCCCAGCATTTT.

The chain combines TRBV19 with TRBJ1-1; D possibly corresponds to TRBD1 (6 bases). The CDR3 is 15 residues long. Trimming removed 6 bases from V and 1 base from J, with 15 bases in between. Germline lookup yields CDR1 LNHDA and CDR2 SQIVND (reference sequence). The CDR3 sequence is CASSKTGPENTEAFF. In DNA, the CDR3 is TGTGCCAGTAGCAAAACAGGGCCCGAGAACACTGAAGCTTTCTTT.

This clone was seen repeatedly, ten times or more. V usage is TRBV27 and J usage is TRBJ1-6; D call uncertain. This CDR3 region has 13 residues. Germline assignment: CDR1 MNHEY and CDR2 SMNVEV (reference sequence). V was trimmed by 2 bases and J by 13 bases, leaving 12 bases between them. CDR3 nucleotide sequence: TGTGCCAGCAGTTTAAGGGAGGGATCTCCCCTCCACTTT. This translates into CASSLREGSPLHF.

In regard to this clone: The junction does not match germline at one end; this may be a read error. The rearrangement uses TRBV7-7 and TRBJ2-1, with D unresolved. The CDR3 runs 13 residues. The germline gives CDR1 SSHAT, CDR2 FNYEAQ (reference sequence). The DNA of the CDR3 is TGTGCTAGCAGCTTAGTGTTGGGCGGTGAGCAGTTCTTC. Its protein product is CASSLVLGGEQFF.

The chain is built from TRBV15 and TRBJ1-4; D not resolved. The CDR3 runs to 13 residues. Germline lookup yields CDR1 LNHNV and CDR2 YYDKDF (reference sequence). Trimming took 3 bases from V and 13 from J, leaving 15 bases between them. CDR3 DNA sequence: TGTGCCACCAGCAGGGAGGTGGGCGGGCTACTGTTTTTT. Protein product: CATSREVGGLLFF.

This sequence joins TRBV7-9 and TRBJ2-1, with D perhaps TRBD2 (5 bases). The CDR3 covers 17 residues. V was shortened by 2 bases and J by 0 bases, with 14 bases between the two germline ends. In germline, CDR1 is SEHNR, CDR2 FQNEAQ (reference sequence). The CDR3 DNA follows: TGTGCCAGCAGCTTACGTGGGAGTTCCCACTCCTACAATGAGCAGTTCTTC. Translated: CASSLRGSSHSYNEQFF.

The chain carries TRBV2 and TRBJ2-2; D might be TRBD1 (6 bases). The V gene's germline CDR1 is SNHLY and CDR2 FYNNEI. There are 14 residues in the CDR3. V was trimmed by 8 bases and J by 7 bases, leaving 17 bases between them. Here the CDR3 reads CASGSRGPGGELFF. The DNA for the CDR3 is TGTGCCAGCGGAAGCAGGGGTCCAGGCGGGGAGCTGTTTTTT.